Listed below are T cell receptor beta chains from one sample, sequenced in a study of T cell responses to AZD1222 COVID-19 vaccine. Sequencing used immunoSEQ multiplex PCR; TCRdb keeps in-frame clones, though not all of them. Of about 150,000 clones listed, about nine tenths are singletons. The sample in question was peripheral blood, obtained on day 0 of MenACWY control vaccination. The receptors shown here come from an adult in good health. CDR3s include the opening cysteine and the closing phenylalanine or tryptophan. The order of the fields is J gene, clone size, CDR3 length, D gene, V gene, CDR3 protein, CDR3 DNA. D genes are given only for firm matches. Clone sizes are given selectively: once, few, many, or a class where the clone is expanded.

J gene: TRBJ1-6; clone size: once; CDR3 length: 17; D gene: .; V gene: TRBV7-8; CDR3 protein: CASSLETRGSYNSPLHF; CDR3 DNA: TGTGCCAGCAGCCTAGAGACGAGGGGCTCCTATAATTCACCCCTCCACTTT
J gene: TRBJ1-1; clone size: .; CDR3 length: 17; D gene: TRBD1; V gene: TRBV3-1/TRBV3-2; CDR3 protein: CASSPTGALAVDTEAFF; CDR3 DNA: TGTGCCAGCAGCCCAACAGGGGCTTTGGCAGTCGACACTGAAGCTTTCTTT
J gene: TRBJ1-2; clone size: .; CDR3 length: 14; D gene: TRBD1; V gene: TRBV7-3; CDR3 protein: CASSLNRDRGGYTF; CDR3 DNA: TGTGCCAGCAGCTTAAATCGGGACAGGGGTGGCTACACCTTC
J gene: TRBJ1-3; clone size: .; CDR3 length: 14; D gene: .; V gene: TRBV11-2; CDR3 protein: CASSLIGARNTIYF; CDR3 DNA: TGTGCCAGCAGCTTAATCGGCGCCAGGAACACCATATATTTT
J gene: TRBJ1-1; clone size: .; CDR3 length: 14; D gene: TRBD1; V gene: TRBV28; CDR3 protein: CASSSKGASTEAFF; CDR3 DNA: TGTGCCAGCAGTTCCAAGGGGGCGAGTACTGAAGCTTTCTTT
J gene: TRBJ1-1; clone size: few; CDR3 length: 14; D gene: .; V gene: TRBV5-1; CDR3 protein: CASSPRSENTEAFF; CDR3 DNA: TGCGCCAGCAGCCCGCGGTCGGAGAACACTGAAGCTTTCTTT
J gene: TRBJ2-1; clone size: .; CDR3 length: 16; D gene: .; V gene: TRBV19; CDR3 protein: CASTAPRGRGVHEQFF; CDR3 DNA: TGTGCCAGTACCGCGCCCCGGGGGCGAGGTGTACATGAGCAGTTCTTC
J gene: TRBJ1-5; clone size: once; CDR3 length: 13; D gene: .; V gene: TRBV4-3; CDR3 protein: CASSQEPNQPQHF; CDR3 DNA: TGCGCCAGCAGCCAAGAACCAAATCAGCCCCAGCATTTT
J gene: TRBJ1-1; clone size: .; CDR3 length: 11; D gene: .; V gene: TRBV11-2; CDR3 protein: CASSLRREAFF; CDR3 DNA: TGTGCCAGCAGCCTAAGACGGGAAGCTTTCTTT
J gene: TRBJ2-7; clone size: .; CDR3 length: 13; D gene: TRBD1; V gene: TRBV10-3; CDR3 protein: CAIRTGQGYEQYF; CDR3 DNA: TGTGCCATCAGGACCGGACAGGGCTACGAGCAGTACTTC
J gene: TRBJ1-1; clone size: .; CDR3 length: 14; D gene: TRBD1; V gene: TRBV19; CDR3 protein: CASSMKGAGTEAFF; CDR3 DNA: TGTGCCAGTAGTATGAAGGGGGCAGGAACTGAAGCTTTCTTT
J gene: TRBJ1-4; clone size: .; CDR3 length: 17; D gene: .; V gene: TRBV4-3; CDR3 protein: CASSQDLVGGPNEKLFF; CDR3 DNA: TGCGCCAGCAGCCAAGATCTGGTGGGGGGTCCTAATGAAAAACTGTTTTTT
J gene: TRBJ1-1; clone size: many; CDR3 length: 15; D gene: .; V gene: TRBV5-1; CDR3 protein: CASSLVGGGNTEAFF; CDR3 DNA: TGCGCCAGCAGCTTGGTGGGGGGCGGGAACACTGAAGCTTTCTTT
J gene: TRBJ1-2; clone size: .; CDR3 length: 15; D gene: .; V gene: TRBV6-5; CDR3 protein: CASGYRPTANYGYTF; CDR3 DNA: TGTGCCAGCGGATACCGACCGACAGCTAACTATGGCTACACCTTC
J gene: TRBJ1-2; clone size: few; CDR3 length: 15; D gene: .; V gene: TRBV6-1; CDR3 protein: CASSEERGSVYGYTF; CDR3 DNA: TGTGCCAGCAGTGAAGAAAGGGGCTCGGTCTATGGCTACACCTTC
J gene: TRBJ1-2; clone size: .; CDR3 length: 13; D gene: .; V gene: TRBV6-4; CDR3 protein: CASSDLAGDGYTF; CDR3 DNA: TGTGCCAGCAGTGACTTGGCAGGGGACGGCTACACCTTC
J gene: TRBJ1-2; clone size: many; CDR3 length: 14; D gene: .; V gene: TRBV27; CDR3 protein: CASRPKGRPQGYTF; CDR3 DNA: TGTGCCAGCAGACCCAAGGGACGGCCTCAAGGCTACACCTTC
J gene: TRBJ1-4; clone size: .; CDR3 length: 18; D gene: .; V gene: TRBV10-3; CDR3 protein: CAISGATSTGRPNEKLFF; CDR3 DNA: TGTGCCATCAGTGGGGCGACGTCTACAGGGAGGCCTAATGAAAAACTGTTTTTT
J gene: TRBJ2-2; clone size: .; CDR3 length: 19; D gene: .; V gene: TRBV4-3; CDR3 protein: CASSQETGVGAFWTGELFF; CDR3 DNA: TGCGCCAGCAGCCAAGAGACCGGAGTAGGGGCCTTCTGGACCGGGGAGCTGTTTTTT
J gene: TRBJ1-5; clone size: .; CDR3 length: 13; D gene: .; V gene: TRBV5-8; CDR3 protein: CASSRGLQGSQHF; CDR3 DNA: TGTGCCAGCAGCCGGGGACTACAAGGGTCCCAGCATTTT
J gene: TRBJ2-5; clone size: .; CDR3 length: 14; D gene: .; V gene: TRBV7-8; CDR3 protein: CASSHGGGVQTQYF; CDR3 DNA: TGTGCCAGCAGCCATGGGGGCGGTGTTCAGACCCAGTACTTC
J gene: TRBJ2-1; clone size: .; CDR3 length: 16; D gene: TRBD2; V gene: TRBV7-2; CDR3 protein: CASSPDSGGSSNEQFF; CDR3 DNA: TGTGCCAGCAGCCCCGATAGCGGGGGGTCAAGCAATGAGCAGTTCTTC
J gene: TRBJ1-1; clone size: .; CDR3 length: 13; D gene: .; V gene: TRBV7-9; CDR3 protein: CASSYREGTEAFF; CDR3 DNA: TGTGCCAGCAGCTACAGGGAGGGCACTGAAGCTTTCTTT
J gene: TRBJ1-4; clone size: few; CDR3 length: 15; D gene: TRBD1; V gene: TRBV7-9; CDR3 protein: CASSFDRGVDEKLFF; CDR3 DNA: TGTGCCAGCAGCTTTGACAGGGGAGTGGATGAAAAACTGTTTTTT
J gene: TRBJ2-2; clone size: once; CDR3 length: 14; D gene: .; V gene: TRBV7-3; CDR3 protein: CASSLMSGNRELFF; CDR3 DNA: TGTGCCAGCAGCCTTATGAGCGGTAACCGGGAGCTGTTTTTT
J gene: TRBJ2-3; clone size: .; CDR3 length: 16; D gene: TRBD1; V gene: TRBV24-1; CDR3 protein: CATSGPTGASTDTQYF; CDR3 DNA: TGTGCCACCAGTGGCCCGACAGGGGCCAGCACAGATACGCAGTATTTT
J gene: TRBJ1-1; clone size: .; CDR3 length: 12; D gene: .; V gene: TRBV5-1; CDR3 protein: CASSLGHHEAFF; CDR3 DNA: TGCGCCAGCAGCTTGGGGCACCATGAAGCTTTCTTT
J gene: TRBJ2-1; clone size: .; CDR3 length: 12; D gene: .; V gene: TRBV18; CDR3 protein: CASSPTTLEQFF; CDR3 DNA: TGTGCCAGCTCACCTACGACTCTTGAGCAGTTCTTC
J gene: TRBJ1-6; clone size: .; CDR3 length: 14; D gene: .; V gene: TRBV6-5; CDR3 protein: CASSYPSPNSPLHF; CDR3 DNA: TGTGCCAGCAGTTACCCCTCCCCGAATTCACCCCTCCACTTT
J gene: TRBJ1-4; clone size: .; CDR3 length: 14; D gene: .; V gene: TRBV19; CDR3 protein: CASSIVAADEKLFF; CDR3 DNA: TGTGCCAGTAGTATAGTCGCAGCTGACGAAAAACTGTTTTTT
J gene: TRBJ1-1; clone size: .; CDR3 length: 12; D gene: .; V gene: TRBV2; CDR3 protein: CASSETNTEAFF; CDR3 DNA: TGTGCCAGCAGTGAGACGAACACTGAAGCTTTCTTT
J gene: TRBJ1-3; clone size: .; CDR3 length: 17; D gene: TRBD1; V gene: TRBV5-1; CDR3 protein: CASSLGGTANSGNTIYF; CDR3 DNA: TGCGCCAGCAGCTTGGGTGGGACAGCCAACTCTGGAAACACCATATATTTT
J gene: TRBJ2-7; clone size: .; CDR3 length: 14; D gene: TRBD1; V gene: TRBV24-1; CDR3 protein: CATSDPRQGYEQYF; CDR3 DNA: TGTGCCACCAGTGATCCTCGACAGGGCTACGAGCAGTACTTC
J gene: TRBJ2-1; clone size: .; CDR3 length: 19; D gene: TRBD2; V gene: TRBV14; CDR3 protein: CASSQVARLAGDSYNEQFF; CDR3 DNA: TGTGCCAGCAGCCAAGTAGCTCGGCTAGCGGGAGATTCCTACAATGAGCAGTTCTTC